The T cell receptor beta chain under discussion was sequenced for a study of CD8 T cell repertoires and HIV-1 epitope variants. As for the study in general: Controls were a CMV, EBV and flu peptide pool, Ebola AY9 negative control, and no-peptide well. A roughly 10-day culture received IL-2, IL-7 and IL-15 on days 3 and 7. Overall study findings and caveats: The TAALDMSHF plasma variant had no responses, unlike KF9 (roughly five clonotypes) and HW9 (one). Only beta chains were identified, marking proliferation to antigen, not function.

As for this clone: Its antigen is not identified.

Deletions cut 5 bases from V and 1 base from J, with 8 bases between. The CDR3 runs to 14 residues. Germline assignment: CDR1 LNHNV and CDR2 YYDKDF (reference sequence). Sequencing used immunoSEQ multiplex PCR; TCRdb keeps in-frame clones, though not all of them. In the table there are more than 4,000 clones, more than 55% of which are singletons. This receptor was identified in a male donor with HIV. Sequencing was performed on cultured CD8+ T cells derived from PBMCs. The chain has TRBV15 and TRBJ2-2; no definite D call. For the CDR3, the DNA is TGTGCCACCAGCCTAGAGAAGAACACCGGGGAGCTGTTTTTT. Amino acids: CATSLEKNTGELFF. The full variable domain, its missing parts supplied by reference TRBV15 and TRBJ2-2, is DAMVIQNPRYQVTQFGKPVTLSCSQTLNHNVMYWYQQKSSQAPKLLFHYYDKDFNNEADTPDNFQSRRPNTSFCFLDIRSPGLGDTAMYLCATSLEKNTGELFFGEGSRLTVL.